A selection of T cell receptor beta chains follows, all from one sample in a study of cytomegalovirus exposure and HLA in healthy donors. TCRdb keeps only in-frame clones here, not all; method: immunoSEQ multiplex PCR. The table shows about 160,000 clones, with roughly four fifths occurring only once. The sequencing sample was made of PBMCs. All receptors derive from a woman aged 45-65 years in good health and CMV-seronegative. Each CDR3 is given with its conserved first and last residue. D genes are given only for firm matches. Rows may omit the clone size; those that give it use once, few, many or a size class.

clone_size,j_call,d_call,v_call,cdr3_aa,cdr3_nt
-,TRBJ2-3,TRBD2,TRBV11-2,CASSSSRTSGTDTQYF,TGTGCCAGCAGCTCCAGCAGGACTAGCGGCACAGATACGCAGTATTTT
-,TRBJ2-1,TRBD2,TRBV7-6,CASSHSGGREGQFF,TGTGCCAGCAGCCATAGCGGCGGGAGGGAAGGGCAGTTCTTC
-,TRBJ2-3,TRBD1,TRBV13,CASSPGQGASTDTQYF,TGTGCCAGCAGCCCAGGACAGGGGGCGAGCACAGATACGCAGTATTTT
-,TRBJ2-7,-,TRBV5-1,CASSLTPAADEQYF,TGCGCCAGCAGCCTTACCCCAGCAGCGGACGAGCAGTACTTC
-,TRBJ1-2,-,TRBV19,CASSTYPEGSTF,TGTGCCAGTAGTACCTACCCCGAGGGAAGCACCTTC
once,TRBJ1-1,-,TRBV7-9,CASSVSELEAFF,TGTGCCAGCAGCGTTTCGGAGCTTGAAGCTTTCTTT
-,TRBJ1-2,TRBD1,TRBV7-2,CASSLTGTGPIYGYTF,TGTGCCAGCAGCTTAACCGGGACAGGACCTATCTATGGCTACACCTTC
-,TRBJ1-1,TRBD1,TRBV28,CASSLLRDRSEGAFF,TGTGCCAGCAGTCTACTACGGGACAGGAGTGAGGGCGCTTTCTTT
-,TRBJ1-2,TRBD1,TRBV5-5,CASSLGGATGGGYTF,TGTGCCAGCAGCTTGGGTGGGGCAACAGGGGGTGGCTACACCTTC
-,TRBJ2-5,TRBD2,TRBV5-1,CASSLGTSGGKETQYF,TGCGCCAGCAGCTTGGGGACTAGCGGGGGCAAAGAGACCCAGTACTTC
-,TRBJ2-3,TRBD1,TRBV9,CASSARDRGSPSTDTQYF,TGTGCCAGCAGCGCCCGGGACAGGGGGAGTCCGAGCACAGATACGCAGTATTTT
-,TRBJ2-1,-,TRBV19,CASSVLLRRGLPFNEQFF,TGTGCCAGTAGTGTCTTACTTCGGAGGGGCTTACCTTTCAATGAGCAGTTCTTC
-,TRBJ2-1,TRBD1,TRBV19,CASSRVGTDNEQFF,TGTGCCAGTAGTAGGGTCGGGACAGACAATGAGCAGTTCTTC
-,TRBJ2-1,TRBD2,TRBV19,CASSIGLGLAGVPGNEQFF,TGTGCCAGTAGTATCGGTCTGGGACTAGCGGGAGTCCCCGGGAATGAGCAGTTCTTC
-,TRBJ2-1,TRBD2,TRBV7-3,CASSFERGVHNEQFF,TGTGCCAGCAGCTTCGAGCGGGGGGTTCACAATGAGCAGTTCTTC
-,TRBJ2-7,-,TRBV6-5,CASSVTGFLGNEQYF,TGTGCCAGCAGTGTGACAGGTTTCCTCGGGAACGAGCAGTACTTC
-,TRBJ2-1,TRBD2,TRBV6-5,CASSSFASGRRNEQFF,TGTGCCAGCAGTTCCTTCGCTAGCGGGAGGAGGAATGAGCAGTTCTTC
-,TRBJ1-2,-,TRBV6-1,CASTPLGGETYGYTF,TGTGCCAGCACTCCTCTGGGGGGGGAAACCTATGGCTACACCTTC
-,TRBJ1-3,TRBD1,TRBV5-4,CASSTSRDRAGGNTIYF,TGTGCCAGCAGCACTAGCCGGGACAGGGCAGGCGGAAACACCATATATTTT
-,TRBJ2-1,-,TRBV13,CASEGSLYNEQFF,TGTGCCAGCGAGGGTTCGTTATACAATGAGCAGTTCTTC
-,TRBJ2-7,TRBD1,TRBV18,CASSQTGSYEQYF,TGTGCCAGCTCACAGACAGGGTCCTACGAGCAGTACTTC
-,TRBJ2-3,TRBD2,TRBV5-1,CASSYYPAASGGTTDTQYF,TGCGCCAGCAGCTACTACCCAGCGGCGAGCGGGGGGACGACAGATACGCAGTATTTT
-,TRBJ2-1,TRBD2,TRBV10-1,CASSESVAGGNEQFF,TGCGCCAGCAGTGAGTCGGTAGCGGGAGGGAATGAGCAGTTCTTC
-,TRBJ1-1,TRBD1,TRBV11-2,CASHRDSGTEAFF,TGTGCCAGCCATAGGGACAGCGGCACTGAAGCTTTCTTT
-,TRBJ2-7,-,TRBV28,CASSKQVSPYEQYF,TGTGCCAGCAGCAAACAGGTTTCTCCATACGAGCAGTACTTC
once,TRBJ1-1,-,TRBV9,CASSLKQGNTEAFF,TGTGCCAGCAGCCTCAAACAGGGAAACACTGAAGCTTTCTTT
-,TRBJ1-1,TRBD1,TRBV28,CASRYRQGGAEAFF,TGTGCCAGCAGGTACCGACAGGGGGGGGCTGAAGCTTTCTTT
-,TRBJ1-4,-,TRBV6-6,CASTPTGGTNEKLFF,TGTGCCAGCACCCCTACGGGGGGGACTAATGAAAAACTGTTTTTT
-,TRBJ2-3,TRBD2,TRBV10-2,CASRLAGSTDTQYF,TGCGCCAGCAGACTAGCGGGGAGCACAGATACGCAGTATTTT
once,TRBJ1-1,-,TRBV9,CASSLEGTEAFF,TGTGCCAGCAGCCTAGAGGGGACTGAAGCTTTCTTT
-,TRBJ1-2,-,TRBV21-1,CASTPLTGIHGYTF,TGTGCCAGCACCCCCCTAACAGGGATCCATGGCTACACCTTC
few,TRBJ2-3,-,TRBV9,CASSVARRTDTQYF,TGTGCCAGCAGCGTAGCTCGCAGGACAGATACGCAGTATTTT
-,TRBJ1-2,-,TRBV6-1,CASSESAGDAVGYGYTF,TGTGCCAGCAGTGAATCGGCAGGGGACGCCGTCGGGTATGGCTACACCTTC
-,TRBJ2-7,TRBD1,TRBV18,CASSRTGQSYEQYF,TGTGCCAGCTCACGGACAGGGCAGAGCTACGAGCAGTACTTC
once,TRBJ2-2,-,TRBV7-9,CSSSLRGELFF,TGTTCCAGCAGCTTGCGGGGGGAGCTGTTTTTT
-,TRBJ2-3,-,TRBV9,CASSVGGPTDTQYF,TGTGCCAGCAGCGTAGGAGGGCCCACAGATACGCAGTATTTT
-,TRBJ2-3,TRBD2,TRBV11-2,CASSLTGTSGRTGDTQYF,TGTGCCAGCAGCCTAACAGGGACTAGCGGGAGGACGGGCGATACGCAGTATTTT
-,TRBJ2-7,TRBD1,TRBV25-1,CASSGDRGSSYEQYF,TGTGCCAGCAGTGGGGACAGGGGGAGCTCCTACGAGCAGTACTTC
-,TRBJ1-1,-,TRBV14,CASSQEQGVITEAFF,TGTGCCAGCAGCCAAGAACAGGGTGTTATTACTGAAGCTTTCTTT
-,TRBJ1-1,-,TRBV5-1,CASSLRQRNTEAFF,TGCGCCAGCAGCTTGCGACAGAGGAACACTGAAGCTTTCTTT
few,TRBJ2-5,-,TRBV27,CASSLFSGGQTQYF,TGTGCCAGCAGTTTATTTTCTGGGGGCCAGACCCAGTACTTC
-,TRBJ2-5,TRBD2,TRBV7-6,CASSPLAGVQETQYF,TGTGCCAGCAGCCCTCTAGCGGGAGTCCAAGAGACCCAGTACTTC
-,TRBJ2-2,-,TRBV6-6,CASSLLDQGNAGELFF,TGTGCCAGCAGTCTCTTGGATCAGGGGAACGCCGGGGAGCTGTTTTTT
-,TRBJ1-1,TRBD1,TRBV29-1,CSVKAGGDTEAFF,TGCAGCGTTAAGGCAGGGGGCGACACTGAAGCTTTCTTT
-,TRBJ2-1,-,TRBV6-4,CASSDSGLNNEQFF,TGTGCCAGCAGTGACTCCGGACTCAACAATGAGCAGTTCTTC
-,TRBJ2-7,TRBD1,TRBV30,CAWSVPFWGQGISDEQYF,TGTGCCTGGAGTGTCCCTTTTTGGGGACAGGGGATTAGCGACGAGCAGTACTTC
-,TRBJ1-2,-,TRBV5-1,CASSLEGGTAYF,TGCGCCAGCAGCTTGGAAGGCGGGACTGCCTACTTC
-,TRBJ2-5,-,TRBV19,CASSPRTEETQYF,TGTGCCAGTAGTCCGCGGACAGAAGAGACCCAGTACTTC
-,TRBJ1-3,-,TRBV7-9,CASSYTGVGNTIYF,TGTGCCAGCAGCTACACGGGGGTCGGAAACACCATATATTTT
-,TRBJ2-2,TRBD1,TRBV10-3,CAIRGTGKGPTGELFF,TGTGCCATCAGAGGGACAGGGAAGGGCCCTACCGGGGAGCTGTTTTTT
-,TRBJ2-2,-,TRBV19,CASSTYTGELFF,TGTGCCAGTAGTACTTATACCGGGGAGCTGTTTTTT
-,TRBJ2-3,TRBD2,TRBV4-3,CASSQVGLGDTQYF,TGCGCCAGCAGCCAGGTGGGACTAGGAGATACGCAGTATTTT
few,TRBJ2-6,TRBD2,TRBV25-1,CASSASSGALGGANVLTF,TGTGCCAGCAGTGCCTCTAGCGGGGCCTTGGGTGGGGCCAACGTCCTGACTTTC
few,TRBJ2-2,-,TRBV5-6,CASSLEGSGELFF,TGTGCCAGCAGCTTGGAGGGGTCCGGGGAGCTGTTTTTT
-,TRBJ1-1,-,TRBV10-3,CAISESRLNTEAFF,TGTGCCATCAGTGAGTCGCGGCTGAACACTGAAGCTTTCTTT